This T cell receptor beta chain is from a study of Graves' ophthalmopathy and Graves' hyperthyroidism. Turning to the study itself: Peripheral blood collection took place at initial diagnosis, before any treatment. Study conclusions and caveats: Progression of ophthalmopathy was predicted by the model with roughly 70% sensitivity and less than 85% specificity.

Regarding this clonotype: No antigen is known for it.

RNA transcripts were the source from which TCR beta CDR3 regions were amplified. HTBI-primed first-round RT-PCR preceded second-round multiplex PCR. TCRdb independently ran MiXCR on the multiplex PCR reads; one entry per CDR3 protein. Of 740,000 or so distinct CDR3 sequences in the sample, roughly 41% were seen once. The V gene end was trimmed by 4 bases and the J gene end by 0 bases; junction bases not matched to a gene: 5. CDR1 and CDR2 from the germline V gene are ENHRY and SYGVKD. The CDR3 has 15 residues. Exclusion covered patients with other autoimmune diseases or uncontrolled infections (as well as pregnancy or lactation). Physicians reached a diagnosis by relying on clinical symptoms, serum thyroxine, TRAb, thyroid ultrasound and orbital computed tomography.

Sequenced material: peripheral blood. The origin of this receptor is an adult man with Graves' ophthalmopathy. The chain combines TRBV10-3 with TRBJ2-7, with 8 bases fitting TRBD1. The CDR3 loop reads CAISGDRFSSYEQYF. The CDR3 DNA follows: TGTGCCATCAGTGGGGACAGGTTTAGCTCCTACGAGCAGTACTTC.